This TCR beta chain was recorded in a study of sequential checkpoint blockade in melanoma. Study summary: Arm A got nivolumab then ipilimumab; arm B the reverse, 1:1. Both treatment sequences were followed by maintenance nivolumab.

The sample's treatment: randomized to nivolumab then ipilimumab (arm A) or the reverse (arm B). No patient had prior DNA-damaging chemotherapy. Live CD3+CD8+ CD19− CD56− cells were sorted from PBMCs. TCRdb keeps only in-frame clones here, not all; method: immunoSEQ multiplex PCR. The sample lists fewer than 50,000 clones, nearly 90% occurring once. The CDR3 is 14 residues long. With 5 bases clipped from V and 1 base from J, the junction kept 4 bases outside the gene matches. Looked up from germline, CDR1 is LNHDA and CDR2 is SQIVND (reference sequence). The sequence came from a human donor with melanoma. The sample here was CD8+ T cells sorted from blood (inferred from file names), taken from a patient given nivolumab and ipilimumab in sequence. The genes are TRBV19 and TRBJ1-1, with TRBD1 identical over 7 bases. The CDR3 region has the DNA TGTGCCAGTAGTGGAGGGGGCCAGAACACTGAAGCTTTCTTT. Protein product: CASSGGGQNTEAFF.